This TCR beta chain was recovered during a study of T cell responses to AZD1222 COVID-19 vaccine. As for the study in general: Second-dose groups at about 4 or about 12 weeks were pooled. Study results and limitations: The study found vaccine-associated CD4 TCRs spanning spike, dominant at 160-218 and 743-854. Increases in Spike-specific TCR breadth and depth were seen after two AZD1222 doses.

This CDR3 contains 14 residues. Trimming pared 3 bases from V and 4 bases from J, leaving 9 bases between. Germline CDR1 and CDR2: LGHDT and YNNKEL (reference sequence). Of note for this clone: The antigen is not known.

Here immunoSEQ multiplex PCR was the method, and the copy in TCRdb shows in-frame clones only, minus some. In the table there are under 130,000 clones, 90% of which are singletons. The chain links TRBV3-1 (or the pseudogene TRBV3-2) to TRBJ1-4; tentative D call: TRBD1 (5 bases). This specimen was peripheral blood, taken on day 0 of AZD1222 vaccination. The TCR comes from an adult in good health. CDR3 in amino acids: CASSQWGYNEKLFF. DNA for the CDR3: TGTGCCAGCAGCCAGTGGGGGTATAATGAAAAACTGTTTTTT.